This T cell receptor (beta chain) is drawn from a study of T cell responses to AZD1222 COVID-19 vaccine. Broader study findings: Spike-specific TCR breadth and depth rose after two AZD1222 doses. Females made up more of the donors, who were largely white British, and clonal diversity may have come out too low. At baseline, just a handful of AZD1222 recipients tested seropositive.

Sequenced by immunoSEQ multiplex PCR; TCRdb stores in-frame clones only, minus some. Of approximately 80,000 clones listed, approximately 91% are singletons. Notes on this clone: Its antigen remains unknown.

The CDR3 is 15 residues long. Trimming cost V 8 bases and J 8 bases; bases outside gene matches: 11. Germline assignment: CDR1 MGHDK and CDR2 SYGVNS. The chain has TRBV25-1 and TRBJ1-6, with 8 bases lining up with TRBD1. The sequencing used peripheral blood, collected on day 0 of MenACWY control vaccination. The clonotype originates from an adult in good health. The CDR3 bases are TGTGCCAGCGGAACTAGGACAGGGAGGGATTCACCCCTCCACTTT. Its translation: CASGTRTGRDSPLHF.